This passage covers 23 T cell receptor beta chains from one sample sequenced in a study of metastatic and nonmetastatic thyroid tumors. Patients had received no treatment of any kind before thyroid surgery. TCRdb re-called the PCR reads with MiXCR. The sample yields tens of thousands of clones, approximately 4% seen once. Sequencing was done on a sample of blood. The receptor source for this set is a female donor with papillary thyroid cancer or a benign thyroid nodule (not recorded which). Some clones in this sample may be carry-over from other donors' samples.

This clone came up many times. The DNA for the CDR3 is TGTGCCAGCTCTCTCGGGAGGGAGGCTGAAGCTTTCTTT. It is translated as CASSLGREAEAFF. V usage is TRBV18 and J usage is TRBJ1-1; D call uncertain. The CDR3 consists of 13 residues. The germline gives CDR1 KGHSH, CDR2 LQKENI. V was pared by 6 bases and J by 6 bases, with 14 bases between.

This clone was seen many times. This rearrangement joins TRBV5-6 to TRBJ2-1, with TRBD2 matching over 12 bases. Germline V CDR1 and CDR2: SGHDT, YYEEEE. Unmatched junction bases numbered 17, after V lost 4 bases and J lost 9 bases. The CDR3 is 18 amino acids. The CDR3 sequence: CASSHGDLAGGLLSEQFF. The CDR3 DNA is TGTGCCAGCAGCCATGGGGACCTAGCGGGAGGGCTTCTTTCTGAGCAGTTCTTC.

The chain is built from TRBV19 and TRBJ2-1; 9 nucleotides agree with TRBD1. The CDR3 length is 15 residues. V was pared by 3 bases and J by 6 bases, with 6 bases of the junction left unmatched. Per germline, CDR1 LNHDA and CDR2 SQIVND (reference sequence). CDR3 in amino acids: CASSIPGQGPNEQFF. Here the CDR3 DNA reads TGTGCCAGTAGTATCCCGGGACAGGGACCCAATGAGCAGTTCTTC.

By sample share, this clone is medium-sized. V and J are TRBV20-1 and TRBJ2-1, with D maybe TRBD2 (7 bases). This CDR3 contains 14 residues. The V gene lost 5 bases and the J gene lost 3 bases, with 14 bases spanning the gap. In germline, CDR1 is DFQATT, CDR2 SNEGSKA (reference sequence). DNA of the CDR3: TGCAGTGCTCTGGGGGGGGCGATCTACAATGAGCAGTTCTTC. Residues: CSALGGAIYNEQFF.

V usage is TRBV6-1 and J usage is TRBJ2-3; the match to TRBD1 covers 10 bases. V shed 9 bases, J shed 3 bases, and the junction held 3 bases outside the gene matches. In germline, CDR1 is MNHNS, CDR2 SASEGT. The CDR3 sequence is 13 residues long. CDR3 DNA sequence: TGTGCCAGTGACAGGGGGCGGACAGATACGCAGTATTTT. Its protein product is CASDRGRTDTQYF.

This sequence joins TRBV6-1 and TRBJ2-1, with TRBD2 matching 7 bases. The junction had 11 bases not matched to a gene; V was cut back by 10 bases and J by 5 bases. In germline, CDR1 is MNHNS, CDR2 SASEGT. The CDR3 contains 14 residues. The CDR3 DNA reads TGTGCCACCGGTGGCGGGAGATCCCACAATGAGCAGTTCTTC. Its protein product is CATGGGRSHNEQFF.

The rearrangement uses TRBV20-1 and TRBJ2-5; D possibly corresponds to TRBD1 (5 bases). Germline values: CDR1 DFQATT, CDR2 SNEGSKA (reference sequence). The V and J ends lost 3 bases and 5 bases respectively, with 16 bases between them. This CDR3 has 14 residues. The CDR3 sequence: CSASVAGLRETQYF. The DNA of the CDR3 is TGCAGTGCTAGTGTGGCAGGGTTAAGGGAGACCCAGTACTTC.

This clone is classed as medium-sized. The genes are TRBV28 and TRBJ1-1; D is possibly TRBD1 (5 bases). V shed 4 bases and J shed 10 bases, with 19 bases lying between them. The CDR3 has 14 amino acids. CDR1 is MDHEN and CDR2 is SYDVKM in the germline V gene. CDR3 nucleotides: TGTGCCAGCAGTTCCCCCATGGAGGGGTTGGGAGCTTTCTTT. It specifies CASSSPMEGLGAFF.

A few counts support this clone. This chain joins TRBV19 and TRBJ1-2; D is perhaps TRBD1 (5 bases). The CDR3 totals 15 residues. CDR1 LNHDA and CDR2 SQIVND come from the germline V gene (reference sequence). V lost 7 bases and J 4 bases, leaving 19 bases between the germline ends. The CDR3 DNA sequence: TGTGCCAGTAATCACAAACGGGACGACGCCTATGGCTACACCTTC. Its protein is CASNHKRDDAYGYTF.

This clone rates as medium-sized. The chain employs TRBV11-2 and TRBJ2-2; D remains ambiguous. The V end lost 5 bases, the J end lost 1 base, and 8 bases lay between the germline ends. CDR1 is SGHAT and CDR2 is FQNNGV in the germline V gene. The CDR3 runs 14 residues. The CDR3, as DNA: TGTGCCAGCAGCCCCTCTAGGAACACCGGGGAGCTGTTTTTT. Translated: CASSPSRNTGELFF. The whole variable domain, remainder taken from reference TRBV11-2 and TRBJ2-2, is EAGVAQSPRYKIIEKRQSVAFWCNPISGHATLYWYQQILGQGPKLLIQFQNNGVVDDSQLPKDRFSAERLKGVDSTLKIQPAKLEDSAVYLCASSPSRNTGELFFGEGSRLTVL.

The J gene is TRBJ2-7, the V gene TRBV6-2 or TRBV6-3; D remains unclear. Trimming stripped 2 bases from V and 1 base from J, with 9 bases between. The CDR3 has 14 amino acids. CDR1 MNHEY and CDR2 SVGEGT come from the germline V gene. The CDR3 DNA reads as TGTGCCAGCAGTTACGCCGGTCCGTCCTACGAGCAGTACTTC. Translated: CASSYAGPSYEQYF.

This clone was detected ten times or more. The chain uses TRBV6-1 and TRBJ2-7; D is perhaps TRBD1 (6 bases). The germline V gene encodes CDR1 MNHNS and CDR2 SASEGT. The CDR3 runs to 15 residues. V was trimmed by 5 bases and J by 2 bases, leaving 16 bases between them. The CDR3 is CASSSSGDLTYEQYF. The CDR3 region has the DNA TGTGCCAGCAGTTCGTCAGGGGACCTAACCTACGAGCAGTACTTC.

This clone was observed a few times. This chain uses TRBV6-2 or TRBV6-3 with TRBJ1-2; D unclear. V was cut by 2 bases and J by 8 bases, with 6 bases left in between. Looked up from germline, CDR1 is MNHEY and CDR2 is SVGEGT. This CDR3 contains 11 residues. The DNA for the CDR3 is TGTGCCAGCAGTTACAGGGAAGGCTACACCTTC. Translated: CASSYREGYTF.

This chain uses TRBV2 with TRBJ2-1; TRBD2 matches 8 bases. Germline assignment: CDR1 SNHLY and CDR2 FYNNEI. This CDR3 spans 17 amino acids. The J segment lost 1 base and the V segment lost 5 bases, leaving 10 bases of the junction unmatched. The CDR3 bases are TGTGCCAGCAGTTCCTTTAGCGGGATAGGTTCCTACAATGAGCAGTTCTTC. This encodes CASSSFSGIGSYNEQFF.

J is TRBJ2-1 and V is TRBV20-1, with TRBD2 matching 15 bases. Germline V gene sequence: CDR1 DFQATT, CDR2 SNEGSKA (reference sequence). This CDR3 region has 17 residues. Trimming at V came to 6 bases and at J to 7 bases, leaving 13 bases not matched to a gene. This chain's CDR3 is CSAPGLAGGRLGNEQFF. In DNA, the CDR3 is TGCAGTGCCCCGGGACTAGCGGGGGGCCGCCTTGGGAATGAGCAGTTCTTC.

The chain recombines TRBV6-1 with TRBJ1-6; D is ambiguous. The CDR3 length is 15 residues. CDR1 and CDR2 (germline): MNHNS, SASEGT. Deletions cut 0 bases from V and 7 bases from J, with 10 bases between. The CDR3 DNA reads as TGTGCCAGCAGTGAAGCGCGAGAGATCAATTCACCCCTCCACTTT. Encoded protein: CASSEAREINSPLHF.

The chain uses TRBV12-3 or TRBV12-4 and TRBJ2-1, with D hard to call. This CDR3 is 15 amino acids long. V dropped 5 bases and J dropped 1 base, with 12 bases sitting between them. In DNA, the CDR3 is TGTGCCAGCAGTCGGGTGGGCAGATCCTACAATGAGCAGTTCTTC. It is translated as CASSRVGRSYNEQFF.

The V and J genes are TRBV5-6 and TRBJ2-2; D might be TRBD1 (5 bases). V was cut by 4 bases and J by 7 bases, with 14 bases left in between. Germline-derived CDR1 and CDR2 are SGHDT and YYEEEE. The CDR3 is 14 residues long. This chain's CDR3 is CASSRTPRDGELFF. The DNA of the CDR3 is TGTGCCAGCAGCCGAACCCCCAGGGACGGGGAGCTGTTTTTT.

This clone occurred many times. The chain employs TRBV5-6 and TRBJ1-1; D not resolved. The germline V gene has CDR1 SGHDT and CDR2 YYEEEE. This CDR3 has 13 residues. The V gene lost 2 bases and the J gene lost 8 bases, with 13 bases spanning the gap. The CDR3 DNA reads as TGTGCCAGCAGCTTTATCGGGCCGGAGGAAGCTTTCTTT. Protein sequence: CASSFIGPEEAFF.

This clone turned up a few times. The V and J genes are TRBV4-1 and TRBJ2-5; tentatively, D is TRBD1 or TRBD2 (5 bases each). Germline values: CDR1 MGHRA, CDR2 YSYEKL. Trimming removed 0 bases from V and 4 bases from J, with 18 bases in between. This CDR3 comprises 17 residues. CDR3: CASSQEVVGRRLETQYF. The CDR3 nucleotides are TGCGCCAGCAGCCAAGAAGTTGTGGGACGACGGTTAGAGACCCAGTACTTC.

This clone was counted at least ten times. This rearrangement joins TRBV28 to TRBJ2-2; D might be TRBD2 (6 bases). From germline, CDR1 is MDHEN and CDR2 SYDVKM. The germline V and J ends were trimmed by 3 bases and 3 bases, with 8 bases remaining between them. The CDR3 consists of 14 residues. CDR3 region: CASSFGGHTGELFF. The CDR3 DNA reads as TGTGCCAGCAGTTTTGGAGGGCACACCGGGGAGCTGTTTTTT.

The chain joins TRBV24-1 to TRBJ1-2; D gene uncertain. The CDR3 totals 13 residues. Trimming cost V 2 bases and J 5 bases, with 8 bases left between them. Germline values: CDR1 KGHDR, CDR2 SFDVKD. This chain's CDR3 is CATSDSNSYGYTF. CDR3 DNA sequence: TGTGCCACCAGTGATTCAAATTCATATGGCTACACCTTC.

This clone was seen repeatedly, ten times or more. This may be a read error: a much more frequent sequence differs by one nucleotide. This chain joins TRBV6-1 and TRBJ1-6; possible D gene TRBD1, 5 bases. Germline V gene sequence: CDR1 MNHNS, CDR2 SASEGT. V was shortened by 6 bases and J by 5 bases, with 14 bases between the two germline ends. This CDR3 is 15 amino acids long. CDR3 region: CASRPRGRDNSPLHF. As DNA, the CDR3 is TGTGCCAGCAGGCCCCGGGGCAGAGATAATTCACCCCTCCACTTT.